A selection of T cell receptor beta chains follows, all from one sample in a study of blood T cell repertoires in COVID-19. Produced via immunoSEQ multiplex PCR; TCRdb's table is partial and in-frame only. Of about 310,000 clones listed, roughly 87% are singletons. What was sequenced was peripheral blood. These receptors were obtained from a man aged 50-59 years with active or convalescent COVID-19. The CDR3 runs from the conserved cysteine through the conserved F or W.

V gene	J gene	CDR3 protein
TRBV6-5	TRBJ2-1	CASLLAGGYNEQFF
TRBV5-6	TRBJ1-2	CASSSRRIPGGYGYTF
TRBV5-1	TRBJ1-2	CASSFGGSYGYTF
TRBV27	TRBJ2-1	CASSAGVGLAAGNEQFF
TRBV4-1	TRBJ1-4	CASSQVLGQGKEKLFF
TRBV9	TRBJ1-4	CASSRGQGEEKLFF
TRBV2	TRBJ2-7	CASSDHSYEQYF
TRBV29-1	TRBJ1-1	CSVMGRTDNTYEAFF
TRBV19	TRBJ1-1	CASSTLQGRAFF
TRBV24-1	TRBJ2-1	CATSPSGTGGSSSYNEQFF
TRBV12-3/TRBV12-4	TRBJ1-1	CATVAENTEAFF
TRBV7-2	TRBJ2-5	CASSLYTGGGETQYF
TRBV5-1	TRBJ2-1	CASSFRSASGRISEQFF
TRBV18	TRBJ2-6	CASLHSSGANVLTF
TRBV18	TRBJ1-4	CASSPEQGGEKLFF
TRBV25-1	TRBJ2-1	CASSAASGSWSDEQFF
TRBV6-5	TRBJ1-6	CASSSSHGWNSPLHF
TRBV30	TRBJ1-2	CAWSFQRHGYTF
TRBV28	TRBJ2-7	CASSSTSGRYEQYF
TRBV19	TRBJ2-7	CASSLLLAGGDEQYF
TRBV7-8	TRBJ1-6	CASSSTYDRLGSPLHF
TRBV2	TRBJ1-3	CASRSLTIYF
TRBV19	TRBJ1-5	CASSSTGGNQPQHF
TRBV23-1	TRBJ1-5	CASSLTGGDQPQHF
TRBV11-2	TRBJ2-7	CASSPGGASGRRRNYEQYF
TRBV19	TRBJ1-2	CASSIISGGRGYTF
TRBV5-6	TRBJ2-7	CASSLSSGGVYEQYF
TRBV5-1	TRBJ2-3	CASSPGLGSGDTQYF
TRBV12-3/TRBV12-4	TRBJ1-1	CASSGGHTEAFF
TRBV25-1	TRBJ1-5	CASSRGTFSNQPQHF
TRBV4-1	TRBJ1-3	CASSQTGGRGNTIYF
TRBV28	TRBJ1-2	CASSLWTAANYGYTF
TRBV5-4	TRBJ2-2	CASRATGGGTGELFF
TRBV6-2/TRBV6-3	TRBJ2-4	CASSWDREGAKNIQYF
TRBV7-2	TRBJ2-3	CASRKDRVEAADTQYF
TRBV7-9	TRBJ1-5	CASQHWGVNNQPQHF
TRBV9	TRBJ2-5	CASSPRVEGLETQYF
TRBV7-9	TRBJ1-2	CASSLWSGDYGYTF
TRBV2	TRBJ2-1	CASSEKGTKYNEQFF
TRBV5-8	TRBJ1-3	CASSSGQTGNTIYF
TRBV3-1/TRBV3-2	TRBJ2-1	CASSAWTEGRNEQFF
TRBV28	TRBJ2-7	CASSQLTGSSYEQYF
TRBV10-2	TRBJ2-1	CASSAPGLRDEQFF
TRBV19	TRBJ2-3	CASSMQGGTDTQYF
TRBV19	TRBJ1-5	CASSGTGIRLTSNQPQHF
TRBV19	TRBJ1-2	CASSIRPGLLGGYTF
TRBV5-1	TRBJ2-2	CASSPRQGATGELFF
TRBV4-1	TRBJ1-2	CASSQALRDSYGYTF
TRBV18	TRBJ1-2	CASSLSNRVQRDYGYTF
TRBV7-9	TRBJ2-1	CASSSSGRSYWEQFF
TRBV27	TRBJ1-2	CASSLWGDKSYGYTF